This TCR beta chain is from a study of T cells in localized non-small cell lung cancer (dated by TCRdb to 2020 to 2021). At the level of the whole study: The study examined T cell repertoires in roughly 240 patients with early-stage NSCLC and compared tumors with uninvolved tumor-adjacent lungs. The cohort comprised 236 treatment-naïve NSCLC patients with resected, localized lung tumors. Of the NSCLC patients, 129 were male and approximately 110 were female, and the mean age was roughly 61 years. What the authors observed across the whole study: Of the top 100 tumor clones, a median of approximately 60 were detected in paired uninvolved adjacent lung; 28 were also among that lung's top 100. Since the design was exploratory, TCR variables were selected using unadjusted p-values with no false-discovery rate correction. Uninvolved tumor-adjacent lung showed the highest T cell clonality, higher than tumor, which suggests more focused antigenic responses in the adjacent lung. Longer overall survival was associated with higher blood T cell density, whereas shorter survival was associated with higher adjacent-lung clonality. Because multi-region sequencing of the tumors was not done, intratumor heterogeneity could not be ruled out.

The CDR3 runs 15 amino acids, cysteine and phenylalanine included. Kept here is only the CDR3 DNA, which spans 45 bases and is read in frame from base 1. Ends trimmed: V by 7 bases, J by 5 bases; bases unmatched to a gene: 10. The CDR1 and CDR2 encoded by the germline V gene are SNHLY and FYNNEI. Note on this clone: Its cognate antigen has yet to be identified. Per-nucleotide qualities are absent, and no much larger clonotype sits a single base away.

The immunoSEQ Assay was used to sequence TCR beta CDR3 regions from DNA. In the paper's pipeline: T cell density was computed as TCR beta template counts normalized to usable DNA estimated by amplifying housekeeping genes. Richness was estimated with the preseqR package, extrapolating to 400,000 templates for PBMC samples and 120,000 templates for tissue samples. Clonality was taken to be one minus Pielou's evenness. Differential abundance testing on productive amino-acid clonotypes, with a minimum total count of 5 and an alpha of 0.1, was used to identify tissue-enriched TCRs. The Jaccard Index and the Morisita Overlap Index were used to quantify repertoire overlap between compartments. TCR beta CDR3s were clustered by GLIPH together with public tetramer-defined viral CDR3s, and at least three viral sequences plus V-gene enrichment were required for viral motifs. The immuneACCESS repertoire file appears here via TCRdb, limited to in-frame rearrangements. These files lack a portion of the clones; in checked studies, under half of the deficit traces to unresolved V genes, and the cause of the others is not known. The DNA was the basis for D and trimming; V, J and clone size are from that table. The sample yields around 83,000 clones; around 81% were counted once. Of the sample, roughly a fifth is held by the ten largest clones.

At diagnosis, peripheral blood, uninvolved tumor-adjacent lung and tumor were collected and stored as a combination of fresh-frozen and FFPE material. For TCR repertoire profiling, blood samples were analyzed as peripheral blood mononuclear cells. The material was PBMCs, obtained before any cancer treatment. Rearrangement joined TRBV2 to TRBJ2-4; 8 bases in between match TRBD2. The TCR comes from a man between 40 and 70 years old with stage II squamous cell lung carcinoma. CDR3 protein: CASNLAGTSQNIQYF. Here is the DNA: TGTGCCAGCAACCTAGCGGGCACCAGCCAAAACATTCAGTACTTC.